This T cell receptor beta chain was recorded in a study of blood T cell repertoires in COVID-19. Study at large: Samples taken during acute and convalescent COVID-19 were collected in the United States, Italy and Spain. From T cells, B-cell-depleted T cells, or PBMCs came the material, which was cDNA or gDNA.

Study processing details: Amplifying reference gene primers gave estimates of nucleated cell counts. Clones were read by immunoSEQ multiplex PCR, and TCRdb kept only the in-frame ones, dropping some. Clone size and V and J calls were adopted from that table, with D and trimming inferred from the DNA. The sample gives about 75,000 clones, roughly 82% of which show up once; around 22% is in the top ten. This CDR3 spans 13 amino acids. V shed 6 bases and J shed 0 bases, with 7 bases lying between them. The germline V gene has CDR1 LGHNA and CDR2 YNFKEQ. The J gene is TRBJ2-3, the V gene TRBV4-2; no firm D call. This TCR derives from a woman between 45 and 65 years old with acute or convalescent COVID-19. The sequenced sample consisted of peripheral blood. DNA of the CDR3: TGTGCCAGCAGAGAGAAGAGCACAGATACGCAGTATTTT. Amino acid sequence: CASREKSTDTQYF.